Sequencing of this TCR beta chain was carried out in a study of shared clonotypes between healthy human individuals. Cells designated naive CD8 were CD45RO-negative and were positively selected for CCR7, with terminally differentiated effector memory CD45RA+ cells excluded. As handled by the study authors: Quality scores were absent from the junction-only immunoSEQ sequences, so filtering differed. Profiling relied on immunoSEQ multiplex PCR, and the TCRdb table lists in-frame clones only, not all of them. The V and J calls and clone size are taken from that table; D and trimming were inferred from the DNA. This repertoire shows some 2,100,000 clones, about 92% found once; its top ten account for approximately 1.7%. The CDR3 has 14 residues. Study observations and caveats: Non-shared clonotypes showed lower generation probabilities than clonotypes common to all four donors. Large depth notwithstanding, sorted-subset sequencing proved incomplete by rarefaction.

To note about this clone: Its antigen is still unknown.

Sequencing was done on a sample of naive CD8+ T cells from PBMCs. The source is a man aged 18 to 29 in good health. Some clones in this sample may be carry-over from other donors' samples. The chain uses TRBV21-1 and TRBJ2-6. TRBV21-1 is annotated as a pseudogene. CDR3 DNA: TGTGCCCCCCAGCCCACTGCTAGGGCCAACGTCCTGACTTTC. Its protein is CAPQPTARANVLTF.